The entry below describes one TCR beta chain. These data belong to a study of blood T cell repertoires in COVID-19. Study-level background: Material from acute and convalescent COVID-19 was sourced from the United States, Italy and Spain.

Original processing notes: Amplification of reference gene primers was used by the study to estimate nucleated cell counts. The table came from immunoSEQ multiplex PCR; TCRdb's copy has only in-frame clones and leaves some out. The V and J calls and the clone size are those of that table, but D and trimming were determined from the DNA. Of a few hundred thousand clones detected, 85% to 90% appear once; the ten largest clones hold over 3.5%. Participants spanned ages about 18 to 100 years and resided in about two dozen US areas. Clinical history reported by participants formed the basis on which cohorts were assigned. CDR3 length: 11 residues. In germline, CDR1 is GTSNPN, CDR2 SVGIG (reference sequence). Trimming left V 1 base short and J 9 bases short, with 9 bases between.

The sequenced material came from PBMCs or T cells enriched from blood (not recorded which). The chain combines TRBV30 with TRBJ2-5; D unresolved. The clonotype was recovered from a woman between 18 and 29 years old with acute COVID-19. CDR3 region: CAWSALRSQYF. In DNA, the CDR3 is TGTGCCTGGAGTGCTCTGAGGTCCCAGTACTTC.